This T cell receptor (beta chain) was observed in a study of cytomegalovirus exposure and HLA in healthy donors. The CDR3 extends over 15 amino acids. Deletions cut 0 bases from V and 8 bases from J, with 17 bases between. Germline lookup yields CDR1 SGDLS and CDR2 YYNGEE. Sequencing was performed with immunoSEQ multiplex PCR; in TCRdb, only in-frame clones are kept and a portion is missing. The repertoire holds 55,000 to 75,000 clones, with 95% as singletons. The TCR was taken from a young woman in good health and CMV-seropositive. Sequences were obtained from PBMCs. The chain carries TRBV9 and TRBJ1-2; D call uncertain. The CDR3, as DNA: TGTGCCAGCAGCGTAGTGTTCTGGGTCCCACAGGGCTACACCTTC. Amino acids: CASSVVFWVPQGYTF.